The rows below give T cell receptor beta chains drawn from one sample of a study of T cell repertoires in cytomegalovirus infection. TCRdb processed the reads anew with MiXCR; each CDR3 protein has one entry. Of fewer than 300,000 distinct CDR3 sequences listed, around 25% were seen once; the top ten hold approximately 15%. The sequenced material came from PBMCs. The receptors were gathered from a human donor in good health (CMV status not recorded). Some clones in this sample may be carry-over from other donors' samples. Each CDR3 is given with its conserved first and last residue. The D gene is left open where the match is weak. The size of a clone is reported for some rows only, either as once, few or many, or as a class for expanded clones.

size	V	J	D	CDR3	DNA
NA	TRBV6-5	TRBJ2-1	TRBD2	CASTRDYNNEQFF	TGTGCCAGCACCCGGGACTACAACAATGAGCAGTTCTTC
many	TRBV7-6	TRBJ2-1	TRBD2	CASSIMGLAVLFF	TGTGCCAGCAGCATAATGGGACTAGCAGTTCTGTTCTTC
NA	TRBV10-2	TRBJ1-2	NA	CASSEGRWAYGYTF	TGCGCCAGCAGTGAGGGCAGGTGGGCCTATGGCTACACCTTC
NA	TRBV29-1	TRBJ1-2	NA	CSVEELNRSYTF	TGCAGCGTTGAAGAACTTAACAGATCCTACACCTTC
few	TRBV19	TRBJ1-1	NA	CASKQDLNTEAFF	TGTGCCAGTAAACAGGACTTGAACACTGAAGCTTTCTTT
few	TRBV12-3/TRBV12-4	TRBJ2-3	NA	CASSPQGRGSTDTQYF	TGTGCCAGCAGTCCCCAGGGTAGAGGGAGCACAGATACGCAGTATTTT
NA	TRBV4-2	TRBJ1-2	NA	CASSPIQGSYTF	TGTGCCAGCAGCCCCATACAGGGAAGCTACACCTTC
NA	TRBV28	TRBJ2-3	NA	CASSLGGNAADTQYF	TGTGCCAGCAGTTTAGGGGGGAATGCCGCAGATACGCAGTATTTT
NA	TRBV12-5	TRBJ2-5	NA	CASGDGTRTRETQYF	TGTGCTAGTGGAGATGGGACCCGGACACGGGAGACCCAGTACTTC
NA	TRBV15	TRBJ2-7	TRBD1	CATSRDPPGQGGSYEQYF	TGTGCCACCAGCAGAGACCCCCCCGGACAGGGTGGCTCCTACGAGCAGTACTTC
many	TRBV7-9	TRBJ2-1	NA	CASSRDTAGRSNEQFF	TGTGCCAGCAGCCGCGATACGGCGGGGCGGAGCAATGAGCAGTTCTTC
few	TRBV24-1	TRBJ2-1	TRBD2	CATSGLALYNEQFF	TGTGCCACCAGTGGACTAGCTCTCTACAATGAGCAGTTCTTC
few	TRBV7-3	TRBJ2-2	TRBD2	CASSFAGGQNTGELFF	TGTGCCAGCAGCTTTGCGGGGGGTCAGAACACCGGGGAGCTGTTTTTT
NA	TRBV11-2	TRBJ1-1	NA	CASSFLKGQNTEAFF	TGTGCCAGCAGCTTCCTCAAGGGACAGAACACTGAAGCTTTCTTT
few	TRBV5-5	TRBJ1-5	TRBD1	CASSLTGGPYSNQPQHF	TGTGCCAGCAGCTTGACAGGGGGGCCTTATAGCAATCAGCCCCAGCATTTT
many	TRBV7-2	TRBJ1-6	NA	CASSDQGNSPLHF	TGTGCCAGCAGCGATCAGGGAAATTCACCCCTCCACTTT
NA	TRBV11-2	TRBJ2-5	NA	CASSLGGDGTQYF	TGTGCCAGCAGCTTGGGTGGGGACGGGACCCAGTACTTC
many	TRBV7-2	TRBJ2-5	NA	CASSLGLQETQYF	TGTGCCAGCAGCCTCGGACTGCAAGAGACCCAGTACTTC
NA	TRBV7-2	TRBJ1-3	NA	CASSLAINSGNTIYF	TGTGCCAGCAGCTTAGCGATCAACTCTGGAAACACCATATATTTT
NA	TRBV6-6	TRBJ1-5	NA	CASRRRTENQPQHF	TGTGCCAGCAGGAGAAGGACTGAAAATCAGCCCCAGCATTTT
few	TRBV5-1	TRBJ2-1	NA	CASSLDPIQLSDEQFF	TGCGCCAGCAGCTTGGATCCCATCCAACTTAGCGATGAGCAGTTCTTC
few	TRBV7-6	TRBJ1-5	NA	CASSLKGLNQPQHF	TGTGCCAGCAGCTTAAAGGGGCTTAATCAGCCCCAGCATTTT
few	TRBV5-5	TRBJ2-1	TRBD1	CASSLAAGGYNEQFF	TGTGCCAGCAGCTTGGCGGCAGGGGGCTACAATGAGCAGTTCTTC